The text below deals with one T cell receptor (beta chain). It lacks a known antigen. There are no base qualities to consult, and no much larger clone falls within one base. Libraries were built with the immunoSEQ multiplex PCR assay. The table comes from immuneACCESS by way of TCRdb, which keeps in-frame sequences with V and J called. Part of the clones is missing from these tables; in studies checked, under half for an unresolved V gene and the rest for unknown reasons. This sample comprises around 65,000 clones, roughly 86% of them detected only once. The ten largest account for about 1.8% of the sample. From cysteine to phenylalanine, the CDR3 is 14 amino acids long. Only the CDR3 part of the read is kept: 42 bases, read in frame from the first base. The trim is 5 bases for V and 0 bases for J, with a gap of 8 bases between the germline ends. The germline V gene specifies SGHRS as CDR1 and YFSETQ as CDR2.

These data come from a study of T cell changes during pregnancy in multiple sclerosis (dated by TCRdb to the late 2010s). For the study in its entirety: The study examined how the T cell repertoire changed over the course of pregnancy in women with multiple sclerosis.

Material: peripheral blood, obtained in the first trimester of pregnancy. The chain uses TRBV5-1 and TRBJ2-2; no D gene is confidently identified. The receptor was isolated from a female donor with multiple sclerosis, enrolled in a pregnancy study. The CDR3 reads CASRAPANTGELFF. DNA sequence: TGCGCCAGCAGGGCCCCAGCGAACACCGGGGAGCTGTTTTTT.